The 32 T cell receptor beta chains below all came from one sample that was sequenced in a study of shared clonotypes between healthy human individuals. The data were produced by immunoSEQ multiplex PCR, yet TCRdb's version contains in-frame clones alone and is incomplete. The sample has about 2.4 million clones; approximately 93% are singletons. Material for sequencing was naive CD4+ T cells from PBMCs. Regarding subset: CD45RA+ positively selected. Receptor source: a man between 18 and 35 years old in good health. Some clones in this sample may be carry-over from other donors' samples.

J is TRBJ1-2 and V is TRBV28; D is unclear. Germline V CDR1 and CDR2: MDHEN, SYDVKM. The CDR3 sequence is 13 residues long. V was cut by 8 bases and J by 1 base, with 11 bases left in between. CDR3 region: CASRSGNNYGYTF. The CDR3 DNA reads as TGTGCCAGCCGTTCGGGGAATAACTATGGCTACACCTTC.

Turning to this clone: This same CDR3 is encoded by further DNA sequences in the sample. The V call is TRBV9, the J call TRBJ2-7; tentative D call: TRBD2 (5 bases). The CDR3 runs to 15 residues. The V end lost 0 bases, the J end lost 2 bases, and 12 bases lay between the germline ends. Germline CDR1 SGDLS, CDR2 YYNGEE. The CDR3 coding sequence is TGTGCCAGCAGCGTAGAGGGCGGGCCCACCTACGAGCAGTACTTC. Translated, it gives CASSVEGGPTYEQYF. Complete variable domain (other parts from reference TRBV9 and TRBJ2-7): DSGVTQTPKHLITATGQRVTLRCSPRSGDLSVYWYQQSLDQGLQFLIQYYNGEERAKGNILERFSAQQFPDLHSELNLSSLELGDSALYFCASSVEGGPTYEQYFGPGTRLTVT.

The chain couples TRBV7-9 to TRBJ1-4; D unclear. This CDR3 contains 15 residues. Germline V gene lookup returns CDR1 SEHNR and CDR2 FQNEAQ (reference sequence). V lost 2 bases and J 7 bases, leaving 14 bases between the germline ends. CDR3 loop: CASSLTESDSEKLFF. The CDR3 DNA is TGTGCCAGCAGCTTAACCGAGAGCGATAGTGAAAAACTGTTTTTT.

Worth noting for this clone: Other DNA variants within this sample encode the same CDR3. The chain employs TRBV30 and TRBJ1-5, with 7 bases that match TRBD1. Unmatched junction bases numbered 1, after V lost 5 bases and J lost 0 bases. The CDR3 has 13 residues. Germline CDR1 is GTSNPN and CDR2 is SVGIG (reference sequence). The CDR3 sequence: CAWAGGSNQPQHF. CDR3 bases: TGTGCCTGGGCAGGGGGTAGCAATCAGCCCCAGCATTTT.

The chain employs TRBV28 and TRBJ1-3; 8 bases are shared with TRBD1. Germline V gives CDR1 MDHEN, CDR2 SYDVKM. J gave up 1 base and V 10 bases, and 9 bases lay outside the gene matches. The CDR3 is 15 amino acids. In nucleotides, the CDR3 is TGTGCCACGATCCTTACAGGGGGGTCTGGAAACACCATATATTTT. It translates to CATILTGGSGNTIYF.

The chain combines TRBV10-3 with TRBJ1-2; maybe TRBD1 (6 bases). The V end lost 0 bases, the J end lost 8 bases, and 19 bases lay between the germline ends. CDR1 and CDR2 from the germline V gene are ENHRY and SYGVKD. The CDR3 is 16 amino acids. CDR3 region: CAISESKGRGGIGYTF. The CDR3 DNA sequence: TGTGCCATCAGTGAGTCGAAGGGCAGGGGTGGGATCGGCTACACCTTC.

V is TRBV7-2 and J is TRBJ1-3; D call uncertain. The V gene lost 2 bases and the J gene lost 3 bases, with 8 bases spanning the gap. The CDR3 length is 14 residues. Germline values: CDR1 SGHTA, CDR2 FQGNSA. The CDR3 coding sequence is TGTGCCAGCAGCTTAAACAGTCTTGGAAACACCATATATTTT. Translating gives CASSLNSLGNTIYF. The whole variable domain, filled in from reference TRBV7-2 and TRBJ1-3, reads GAGVSQSPSNKVTEKGKDVELRCDPISGHTALYWYRQSLGQGLEFLIYFQGNSAPDKSGLPSDRFSAERTGGSVSTLTIQRTQQEDSAVYLCASSLNSLGNTIYFGEGSWLTVV.

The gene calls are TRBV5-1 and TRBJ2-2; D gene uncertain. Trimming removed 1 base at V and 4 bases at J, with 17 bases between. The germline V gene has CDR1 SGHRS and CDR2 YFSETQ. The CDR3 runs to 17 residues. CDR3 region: CASSLHHSRQATGELFF. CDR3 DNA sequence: TGCGCCAGCAGCTTGCATCATTCGCGTCAAGCCACCGGGGAGCTGTTTTTT. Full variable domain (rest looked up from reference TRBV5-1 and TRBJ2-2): KAGVTQTPRYLIKTRGQQVTLSCSPISGHRSVSWYQQTPGQGLQFLFEYFSETQRNKGNFPGRFSGRQFSNSRSEMNVSTLELGDSALYLCASSLHHSRQATGELFFGEGSRLTVL.

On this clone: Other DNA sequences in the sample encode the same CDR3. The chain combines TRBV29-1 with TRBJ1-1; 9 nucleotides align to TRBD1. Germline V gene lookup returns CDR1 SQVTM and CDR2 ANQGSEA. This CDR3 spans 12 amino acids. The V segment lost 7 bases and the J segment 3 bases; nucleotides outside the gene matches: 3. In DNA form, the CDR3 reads TGCAGCGCGGGACAGGGAGACACTGAAGCTTTCTTT. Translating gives CSAGQGDTEAFF.

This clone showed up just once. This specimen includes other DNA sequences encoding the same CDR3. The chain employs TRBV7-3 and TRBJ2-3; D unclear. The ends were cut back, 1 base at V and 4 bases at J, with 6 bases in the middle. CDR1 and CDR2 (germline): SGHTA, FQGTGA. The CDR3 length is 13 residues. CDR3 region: CASSLIGADTQYF. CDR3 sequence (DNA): TGTGCCAGCAGCTTAATAGGCGCAGATACGCAGTATTTT.

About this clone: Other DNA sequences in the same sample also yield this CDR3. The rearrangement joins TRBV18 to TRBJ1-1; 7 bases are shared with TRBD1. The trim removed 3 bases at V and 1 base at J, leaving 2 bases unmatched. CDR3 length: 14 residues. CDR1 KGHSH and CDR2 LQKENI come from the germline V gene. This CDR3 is CASSPGQSNTEAFF. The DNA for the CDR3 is TGTGCCAGCTCACCGGGACAGTCGAACACTGAAGCTTTCTTT.

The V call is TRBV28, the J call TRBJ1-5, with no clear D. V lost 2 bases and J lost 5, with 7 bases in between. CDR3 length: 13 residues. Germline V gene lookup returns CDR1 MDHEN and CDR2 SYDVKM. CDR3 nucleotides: TGTGCCAGCAGTTTAGCCAGTCATCAGCCCCAGCATTTT. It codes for CASSLASHQPQHF. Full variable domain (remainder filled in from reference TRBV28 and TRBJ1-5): DVKVTQSSRYLVKRTGEKVFLECVQDMDHENMFWYRQDPGLGLRLIYFSYDVKMKEKGDIPEGYSVSREKKERFSLILESASTNQTSMYLCASSLASHQPQHFGDGTRLSIL.

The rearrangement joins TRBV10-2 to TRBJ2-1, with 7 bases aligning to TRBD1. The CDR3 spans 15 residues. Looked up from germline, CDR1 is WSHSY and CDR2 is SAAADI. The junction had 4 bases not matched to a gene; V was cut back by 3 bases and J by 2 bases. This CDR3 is CASSDEGATYNEQFF. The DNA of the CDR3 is TGCGCCAGCAGTGATGAGGGGGCCACCTACAATGAGCAGTTCTTC.

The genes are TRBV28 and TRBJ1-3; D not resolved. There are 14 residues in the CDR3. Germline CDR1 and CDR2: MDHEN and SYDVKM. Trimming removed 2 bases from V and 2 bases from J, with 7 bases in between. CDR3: CASSLGLTGNTIYF. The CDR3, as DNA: TGTGCCAGCAGTTTAGGGCTGACTGGAAACACCATATATTTT.

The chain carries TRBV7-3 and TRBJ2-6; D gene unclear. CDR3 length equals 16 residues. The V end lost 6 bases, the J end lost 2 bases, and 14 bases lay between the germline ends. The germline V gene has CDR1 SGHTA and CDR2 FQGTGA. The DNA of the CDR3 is TGTGCCAGCAGGGCCCCGGTAAGCCCTGGGGCCAACGTCCTGACTTTC. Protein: CASRAPVSPGANVLTF. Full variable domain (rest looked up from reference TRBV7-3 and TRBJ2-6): GAGVSQTPSNKVTEKGKYVELRCDPISGHTALYWYRQSLGQGPEFLIYFQGTGAADDSGLPNDRFFAVRPEGSVSTLKIQRTERGDSAVYLCASRAPVSPGANVLTFGAGSRLTVL.

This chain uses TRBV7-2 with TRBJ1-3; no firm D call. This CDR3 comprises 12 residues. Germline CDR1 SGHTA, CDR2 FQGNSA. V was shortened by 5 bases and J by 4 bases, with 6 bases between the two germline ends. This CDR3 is CASSRGGNTIYF. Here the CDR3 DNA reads TGTGCCAGCAGCCGTGGGGGAAACACCATATATTTT. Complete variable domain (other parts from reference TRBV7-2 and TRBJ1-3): GAGVSQSPSNKVTEKGKDVELRCDPISGHTALYWYRQSLGQGLEFLIYFQGNSAPDKSGLPSDRFSAERTGGSVSTLTIQRTQQEDSAVYLCASSRGGNTIYFGEGSWLTVV.

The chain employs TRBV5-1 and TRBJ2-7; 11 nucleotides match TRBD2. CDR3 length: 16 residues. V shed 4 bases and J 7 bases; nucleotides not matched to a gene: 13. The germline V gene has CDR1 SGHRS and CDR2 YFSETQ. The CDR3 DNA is TGCGCCAGCAGCCAGACGATAGCGGGAGGGCCGCGGGAGCAGTACTTC. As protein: CASSQTIAGGPREQYF.

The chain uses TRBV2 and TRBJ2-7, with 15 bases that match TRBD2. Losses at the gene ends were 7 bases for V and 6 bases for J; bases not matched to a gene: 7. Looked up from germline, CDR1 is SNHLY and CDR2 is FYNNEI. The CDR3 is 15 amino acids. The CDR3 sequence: CASTPGLAGGREQYF. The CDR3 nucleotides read TGTGCCAGCACCCCGGGACTAGCGGGAGGTCGCGAGCAGTACTTC.

This chain's CDR3 is CASTLLSGDQETQYF. DNA for the CDR3: TGCGCCAGCACCCTCTTATCGGGGGACCAAGAGACCCAGTACTTC. The chain has TRBV5-1 and TRBJ2-5; maybe TRBD2 (6 bases). Looked up from germline, CDR1 is SGHRS and CDR2 is YFSETQ. The CDR3 totals 15 residues. V lost 6 bases to trimming and J lost 0 bases, with 15 bases between them. The full variable domain, rest sourced from reference TRBV5-1 and TRBJ2-5, is KAGVTQTPRYLIKTRGQQVTLSCSPISGHRSVSWYQQTPGQGLQFLFEYFSETQRNKGNFPGRFSGRQFSNSRSEMNVSTLELGDSALYLCASTLLSGDQETQYFGPGTRLLVL.

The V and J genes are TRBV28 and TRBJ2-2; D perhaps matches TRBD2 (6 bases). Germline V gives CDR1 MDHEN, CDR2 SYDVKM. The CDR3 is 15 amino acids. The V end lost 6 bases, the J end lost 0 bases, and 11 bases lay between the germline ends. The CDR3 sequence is CASSTGTSNTGELFF. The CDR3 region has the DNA TGTGCCAGCAGCACCGGGACTTCGAACACCGGGGAGCTGTTTTTT.

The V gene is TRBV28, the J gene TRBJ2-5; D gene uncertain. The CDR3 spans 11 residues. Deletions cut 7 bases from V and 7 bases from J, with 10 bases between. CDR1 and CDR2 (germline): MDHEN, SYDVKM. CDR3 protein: CASTLRGTQYF. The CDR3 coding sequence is TGTGCCAGCACCCTCCGCGGGACCCAGTACTTC.

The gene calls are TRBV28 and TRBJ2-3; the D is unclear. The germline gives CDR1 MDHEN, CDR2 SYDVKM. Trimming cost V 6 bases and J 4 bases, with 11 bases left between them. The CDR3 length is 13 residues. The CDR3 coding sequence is TGTGCCAGCAGCCCCCACGGTGCAGATACGCAGTATTTT. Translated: CASSPHGADTQYF.

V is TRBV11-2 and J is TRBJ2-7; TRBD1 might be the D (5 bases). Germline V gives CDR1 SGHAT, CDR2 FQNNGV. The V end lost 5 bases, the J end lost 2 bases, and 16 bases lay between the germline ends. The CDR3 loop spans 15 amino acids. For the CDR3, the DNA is TGTGCCAGCAGCCTTAGAAGCCCAGGGCCCTACGAGCAGTACTTC. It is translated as CASSLRSPGPYEQYF.

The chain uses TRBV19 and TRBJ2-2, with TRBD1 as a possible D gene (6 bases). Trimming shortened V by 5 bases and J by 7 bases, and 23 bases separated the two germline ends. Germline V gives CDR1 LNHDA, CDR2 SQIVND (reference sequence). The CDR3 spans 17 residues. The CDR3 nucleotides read TGTGCCAGTAGTCGGGCTTCGGCACACCACAGGGACGGGGAGCTGTTTTTT. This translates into CASSRASAHHRDGELFF. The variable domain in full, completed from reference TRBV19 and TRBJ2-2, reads DGGITQSPKYLFRKEGQNVTLSCEQNLNHDAMYWYRQDPGQGLRLIYYSQIVNDFQKGDIAEGYSVSREKKESFPLTVTSAQKNPTAFYLCASSRASAHHRDGELFFGEGSRLTVL.

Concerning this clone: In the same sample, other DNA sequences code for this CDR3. The DNA of the CDR3 is TGTGCCAGCTCACCACCGGGACAGGGGAGGTACGAGCAGTACTTC. Protein: CASSPPGQGRYEQYF. The genes are TRBV18 and TRBJ2-7; 10 bases align to TRBD1. CDR3 length: 15 amino acids. The V and J ends lost 0 bases and 4 bases, in that order; junction bases with no gene match: 3. Germline CDR1 KGHSH, CDR2 LQKENI.

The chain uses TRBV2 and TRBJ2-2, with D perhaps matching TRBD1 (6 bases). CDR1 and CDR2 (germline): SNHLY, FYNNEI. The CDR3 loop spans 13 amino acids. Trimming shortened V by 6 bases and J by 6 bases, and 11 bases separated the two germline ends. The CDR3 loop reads CASRRTDPGELFF. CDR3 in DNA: TGTGCCAGCAGGAGGACAGATCCCGGGGAGCTGTTTTTT.

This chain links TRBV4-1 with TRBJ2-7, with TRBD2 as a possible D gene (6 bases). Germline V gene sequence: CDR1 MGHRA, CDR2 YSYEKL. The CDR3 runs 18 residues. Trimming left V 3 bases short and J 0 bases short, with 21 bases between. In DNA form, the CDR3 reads TGCGCCAGCAGCCAGGTTCTATTGCAGCCCGGGAGCTCCTACGAGCAGTACTTC. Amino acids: CASSQVLLQPGSSYEQYF.

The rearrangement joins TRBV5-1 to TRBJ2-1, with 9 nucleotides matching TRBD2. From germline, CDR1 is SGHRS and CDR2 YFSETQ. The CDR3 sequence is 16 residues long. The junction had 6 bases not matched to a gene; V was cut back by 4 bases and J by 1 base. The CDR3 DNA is TGCGCCAGCAGCCCGGCCGGACTAGCGTCCTACAATGAGCAGTTCTTC. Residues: CASSPAGLASYNEQFF.

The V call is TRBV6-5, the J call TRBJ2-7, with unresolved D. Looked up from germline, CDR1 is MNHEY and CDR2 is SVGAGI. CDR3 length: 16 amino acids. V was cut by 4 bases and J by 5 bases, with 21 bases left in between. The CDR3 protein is CASSFLTVQAQNEQYF. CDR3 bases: TGTGCCAGCAGTTTTCTCACAGTTCAAGCCCAAAACGAGCAGTACTTC.

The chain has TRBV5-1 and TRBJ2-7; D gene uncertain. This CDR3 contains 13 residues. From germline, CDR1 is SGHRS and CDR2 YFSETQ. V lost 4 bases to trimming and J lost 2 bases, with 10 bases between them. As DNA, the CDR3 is TGCGCCAGCAGCCTACGGCCCCCCTACGAGCAGTACTTC. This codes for CASSLRPPYEQYF.

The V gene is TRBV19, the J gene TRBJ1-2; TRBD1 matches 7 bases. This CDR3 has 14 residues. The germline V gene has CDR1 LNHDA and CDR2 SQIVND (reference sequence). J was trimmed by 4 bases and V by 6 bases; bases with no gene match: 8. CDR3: CASRSGQLSYGYTF. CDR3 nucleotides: TGTGCCAGTAGATCGGGACAGCTTTCCTATGGCTACACCTTC. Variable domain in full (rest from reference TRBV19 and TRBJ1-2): DGGITQSPKYLFRKEGQNVTLSCEQNLNHDAMYWYRQDPGQGLRLIYYSQIVNDFQKGDIAEGYSVSREKKESFPLTVTSAQKNPTAFYLCASRSGQLSYGYTFGSGTRLTVV.

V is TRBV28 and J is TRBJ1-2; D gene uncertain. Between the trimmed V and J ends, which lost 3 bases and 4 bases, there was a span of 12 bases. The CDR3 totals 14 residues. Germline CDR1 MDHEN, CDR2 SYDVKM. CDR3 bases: TGTGCCAGCAGTTTCGGCCGGGTCGGCTATGGCTACACCTTC. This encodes CASSFGRVGYGYTF.